Below are 29 T cell receptor beta chains sequenced from a single sample in a study of OX40 agonist ivuxolimab in advanced cancers. Only in-frame clones appear in the TCRdb table, and some are missing; sequencing was by immunoSEQ multiplex PCR. The sample carries over 30,000 clones, about 81% recorded once. The source was CD4+ or CD8+ T cells sorted from blood, collected in a trial of the OX40 agonist ivuxolimab. These receptors were collected from an adult with an advanced solid tumor such as melanoma, head and neck, liver or kidney cancer.

This clone has only a few counts. The CDR3 protein is CSAGQGRTGELFF. The CDR3 nucleotides are TGCAGCGCCGGACAGGGAAGGACCGGGGAGCTGTTTTTT. The chain recombines TRBV29-1 with TRBJ2-2; 8 bases match TRBD1. Germline V gene lookup returns CDR1 SQVTM and CDR2 ANQGSEA. This CDR3 has 13 amino acids. V trimming: 7 bases; J trimming: 5 bases; junction bases outside the gene matches: 6.

The chain has TRBV27 and TRBJ2-3; 7 nucleotides line up with TRBD1. The CDR3 is 15 residues long. V was clipped by 3 bases and J by 5 bases; unmatched bases: 8. CDR1 is MNHEY and CDR2 is SMNVEV in the germline V gene (reference sequence). CDR3 residues: CASSFRSGGRDTQYF. The CDR3 nucleotides read TGTGCCAGCAGTTTTCGGTCAGGGGGAAGAGATACGCAGTATTTT.

This sequence joins TRBV7-8 and TRBJ2-1, with D unresolved. The CDR3 is made up of 13 amino acids. V was pared by 1 base and J by 9 bases, with 10 bases between. The germline CDR1 and CDR2 sequences are SGHVS and FQNEAQ. The CDR3 bases are TGTGCCAGCAGCTTAGTAAGTCTGGGTGAGCAGTTCTTC. This translates into CASSLVSLGEQFF.

The table lists this clone with a few counts. The chain employs TRBV14 and TRBJ1-4; a possible D gene is TRBD1 (5 bases). V lost 7 bases to trimming and J lost 5 bases, with 11 bases between them. This CDR3 has 13 amino acids. CDR1 and CDR2 (germline): SGHDN, FVKESK. The CDR3 bases are TGTGCCAGCACCGAGGGGCTGAATGAAAAACTGTTTTTT. As protein: CASTEGLNEKLFF. Using reference TRBV14 and TRBJ1-4 for the parts outside the CDR3, the full variable domain is EAGVTQFPSHSVIEKGQTVTLRCDPISGHDNLYWYRRVMGKEIKFLLHFVKESKQDESGMPNNRFLAERTGGTYSTLKVQPAELEDSGVYFCASTEGLNEKLFFGSGTQLSVL.

The count of this clone is one. The J gene is TRBJ2-7, the V gene TRBV2; D perhaps matches TRBD1 (5 bases). Trimming removed 6 bases at V and 4 bases at J, with 7 bases between. The germline V gene encodes CDR1 SNHLY and CDR2 FYNNEI. The CDR3 has 11 amino acids. Written as DNA, the CDR3 is TGTGCCAGCAGCACAGGATACGAGCAGTACTTC. Encoded protein: CASSTGYEQYF.

CDR3 sequence: CASSVGTAYNEQFF. Written as DNA, the CDR3 is TGTGCCAGCAGCGTAGGGACAGCTTACAATGAGCAGTTCTTC. The chain recombines TRBV7-8 with TRBJ2-1; 7 nucleotides align to TRBD1. The germline CDR1 and CDR2 sequences are SGHVS and FQNEAQ. V lost 5 bases and J lost 4; bases outside the gene matches: 5. The CDR3 covers 14 residues.

This rearrangement joins TRBV28 to TRBJ2-5, with D perhaps matching TRBD2 (6 bases). Germline V CDR1 and CDR2: MDHEN, SYDVKM. V was pared by 5 bases and J by 5 bases, with 12 bases between. The CDR3 is 13 residues long. The DNA of the CDR3 is TGTGCCAGCAGTCGACCGGGACTTGAGACCCAGTACTTC. It is translated as CASSRPGLETQYF.

This clone has a single count. This chain links TRBV6-5 with TRBJ2-7, with TRBD1 matching over 8 bases. The CDR3 consists of 14 residues. Trimming removed 6 bases from V and 0 bases from J; junction bases left unmatched: 4. Germline V gives CDR1 MNHEY, CDR2 SVGAGI. CDR3 DNA sequence: TGTGCCAGCAGGTCCGACAGGGGCTCCTACGAGCAGTACTTC. This translates into CASRSDRGSYEQYF.

J is TRBJ1-5 and V is TRBV27; the D is unclear. CDR3 size: 17 residues. V lost 0 bases to trimming and J lost 1 base, with 13 bases between them. Germline assignment: CDR1 MNHEY and CDR2 SMNVEV (reference sequence). The CDR3 bases are TGTGCCAGCAGTTTATCGACGGGTGGGTCGAGCAATCAGCCCCAGCATTTT. It encodes CASSLSTGGSSNQPQHF.

This chain connects TRBV28 to TRBJ1-2, with 8 bases identical to TRBD1. The CDR3 length is 12 residues. Trimming removed 4 bases from V and 8 bases from J; junction bases left unmatched: 3. Germline values: CDR1 MDHEN, CDR2 SYDVKM. This CDR3 is CASSSYRGGYTF. Here the CDR3 DNA reads TGTGCCAGCAGTTCCTACAGGGGGGGCTACACCTTC.

V is TRBV6-6 and J is TRBJ2-1, with unresolved D. The CDR3 runs 12 residues. Trimming left V 0 bases short and J 3 bases short, with 0 bases between. Per germline, CDR1 MNHNY and CDR2 SVGAGI (reference sequence). The CDR3 DNA reads as TGTGCCAGCAGTTACTCCTACAATGAGCAGTTCTTC. Its translation is CASSYSYNEQFF.

The chain couples TRBV7-2 to TRBJ1-5; D possibly corresponds to TRBD1 (5 bases). CDR3 length equals 14 residues. V was cut by 1 base and J by 2 bases, with 6 bases left in between. Germline V gives CDR1 SGHTA, CDR2 FQGNSA. CDR3 sequence reads: CASSLVGGNQPQHF. The CDR3 nucleotides are TGTGCCAGCAGCTTAGTGGGGGGCAATCAGCCCCAGCATTTT.

With respect to this clone: Other DNA variants within this sample encode the same CDR3. The chain has TRBV19 and TRBJ2-3; D not certain. This CDR3 contains 14 residues. Germline V lookup: CDR1 LNHDA, CDR2 SQIVND (reference sequence). V lost 1 base and J lost 0, with 5 bases in between. The chain's CDR3 is CASSIGASTDTQYF. In nucleotides, the CDR3 is TGTGCCAGTAGTATAGGGGCTAGCACAGATACGCAGTATTTT. The variable domain in full, completed from reference TRBV19 and TRBJ2-3, reads DGGITQSPKYLFRKEGQNVTLSCEQNLNHDAMYWYRQDPGQGLRLIYYSQIVNDFQKGDIAEGYSVSREKKESFPLTVTSAQKNPTAFYLCASSIGASTDTQYFGPGTRLTVL.

V gene TRBV10-2 combines with J gene TRBJ1-1; tentative D call: TRBD1 (5 bases). Germline V gene lookup returns CDR1 WSHSY and CDR2 SAAADI. Trimming left V 8 bases short and J 1 base short, with 11 bases between. This CDR3 spans 13 amino acids. CDR3 amino acids: CASYGRENTEAFF. The DNA of the CDR3 is TGCGCCAGCTACGGCAGGGAGAACACTGAAGCTTTCTTT.

This rearrangement joins TRBV28 to TRBJ1-5, with 9 bases matching TRBD1. The CDR3 has 14 residues. CDR1 is MDHEN and CDR2 is SYDVKM in the germline V gene. Unmatched junction bases numbered 8, after V lost 9 bases and J lost 5 bases. The CDR3 DNA follows: TGTGCCAGTACCCCCGGGACAGGGTATCAGCCCCAGCATTTT. As protein: CASTPGTGYQPQHF.

This chain connects TRBV18 to TRBJ1-1; D unclear. V was clipped by 3 bases and J by 1 base, with 9 bases between them. Germline CDR1 and CDR2: KGHSH and LQKENI. The length of the CDR3 is 14 residues. The CDR3 coding sequence is TGTGCCAGCTCACCCGCAGAGACGAACACTGAAGCTTTCTTT. This gives the protein CASSPAETNTEAFF.

The chain couples TRBV6-6 to TRBJ1-4, with TRBD1 identical over 7 bases. Germline V gene data show CDR1 as MNHNY and CDR2 as SVGAGI (reference sequence). The CDR3 has 16 amino acids. With 5 bases clipped from V and 0 bases from J, the junction kept 6 bases outside the gene matches. This chain's CDR3 is CASSKGTVATNEKLFF. The DNA for the CDR3 is TGTGCCAGCAGTAAAGGGACAGTTGCAACTAATGAAAAACTGTTTTTT.

The chain uses TRBV4-3 and TRBJ2-2; 7 nucleotides line up with TRBD1. The CDR3 is made up of 16 amino acids. The junction had 5 bases not matched to a gene; V was cut back by 4 bases and J by 0 bases. Per the germline V gene, CDR1 is LGHNA and CDR2 is YSLEER. CDR3 region: CASSLEGAANTGELFF. The CDR3 DNA is TGCGCCAGCAGCCTCGAGGGGGCGGCGAACACCGGGGAGCTGTTTTTT.

This clone was counted a single time. This rearrangement joins TRBV28 to TRBJ1-4; 7 positions match TRBD1. After removal of 3 bases from V and 10 bases from J, the junction contained 8 bases not matched to a gene. This CDR3 is built from 14 residues. The germline gives CDR1 MDHEN, CDR2 SYDVKM. Here the CDR3 reads CASSFLNRGGKLFF. As DNA, the CDR3 is TGTGCCAGCAGTTTTCTGAACAGGGGAGGAAAACTGTTTTTT.

This clone was found a few times. V and J are TRBV7-3 and TRBJ2-2; TRBD2 aligns across 8 bases. V trimming: 5 bases; J trimming: 7 bases; junction bases outside the gene matches: 6. Germline loops: CDR1 SGHTA, CDR2 FQGTGA. The CDR3 is 14 amino acids. CDR3 DNA: TGTGCCAGCAGCCACTCCCTAGCGGGCGGGGAGCTGTTTTTT. Amino acid sequence: CASSHSLAGGELFF.

By its share, this clone is medium-sized. The chain is built from TRBV7-8 and TRBJ1-4; D call uncertain. Trimming pared 2 bases from V and 8 bases from J, leaving 24 bases between. Germline V gives CDR1 SGHVS, CDR2 FQNEAQ. The CDR3 loop spans 18 amino acids. CDR3 sequence reads: CASSLRHFNDEWGEKLFF. In nucleotides, the CDR3 is TGTGCCAGCAGCTTACGGCACTTCAACGACGAGTGGGGAGAAAAACTGTTTTTT. The full variable domain, its missing parts supplied by reference TRBV7-8 and TRBJ1-4, is GAGVSQSPRYKVAKRGQDVALRCDPISGHVSLFWYQQALGQGPEFLTYFQNEAQLDKSGLPSDRFFAERPEGSVSTLKIQRTQQEDSAVYLCASSLRHFNDEWGEKLFFGSGTQLSVL.

The chain employs TRBV7-3 and TRBJ2-3; 10 nucleotides agree with TRBD2. J lost 2 bases, V lost 2 bases, and 4 bases had no gene match. The CDR3 extends over 16 amino acids. Germline V CDR1 and CDR2: SGHTA, FQGTGA. The CDR3 is CASSLSSGRATDTQYF. The CDR3, as DNA: TGTGCCAGCAGCTTATCAAGCGGGAGGGCCACAGATACGCAGTATTTT.

The chain couples TRBV5-1 to TRBJ2-2; the D gene is possibly TRBD1 (5 bases). Germline CDR1 SGHRS, CDR2 YFSETQ. V lost 2 bases and J 1 base, leaving 9 bases between the germline ends. The CDR3 length is 15 residues. The CDR3 bases are TGCGCCAGCAGCTTTGCCGGACAGAACACCGGGGAGCTGTTTTTT. Encoded protein: CASSFAGQNTGELFF.

The rearrangement links TRBV5-6 to TRBJ2-7; D perhaps matches TRBD2 (6 bases). Trimming removed 3 bases at V and 4 bases at J, with 14 bases between. This CDR3 has 14 amino acids. Germline values: CDR1 SGHDT, CDR2 YYEEEE. CDR3 sequence reads: CASSWRGLPYEQYF. DNA of the CDR3: TGTGCCAGCAGCTGGAGGGGCTTGCCTTACGAGCAGTACTTC.

This sequence joins TRBV7-9 and TRBJ1-4, with D perhaps matching TRBD1 (6 bases). In germline, CDR1 is SEHNR, CDR2 FQNEAQ (reference sequence). Trimming left V 5 bases short and J 5 bases short, with 18 bases between. The CDR3 sequence is 16 residues long. CDR3 sequence reads: CASSGLGGASNEKLFF. The CDR3 nucleotides are TGTGCCAGCAGCGGCCTCGGGGGGGCGAGCAATGAAAAACTGTTTTTT.

The chain uses TRBV28 and TRBJ1-1, with D possibly TRBD1 on 6 matching bases. Germline lookup yields CDR1 MDHEN and CDR2 SYDVKM. V shed 6 bases and J shed 4 bases, with 15 bases lying between them. The CDR3 totals 14 residues. This chain's CDR3 is CASRLGGKGTEAFF. The DNA for the CDR3 is TGTGCCAGCAGATTAGGGGGTAAGGGCACTGAAGCTTTCTTT.

This sequence joins TRBV6-4 and TRBJ2-3; TRBD2 might be the D (5 bases). V was clipped by 3 bases and J by 0 bases, with 10 bases between them. In germline, CDR1 is MRHNA, CDR2 SNTAGT. There are 15 residues in the CDR3. This chain's CDR3 is CASSEGIASTDTQYF. CDR3 DNA sequence: TGTGCCAGCAGTGAAGGAATAGCGAGCACAGATACGCAGTATTTT.

The genes are TRBV27 and TRBJ1-5, with 9 nucleotides matching TRBD1. The length of the CDR3 is 16 residues. The germline gives CDR1 MNHEY, CDR2 SMNVEV (reference sequence). Unmatched junction bases numbered 8, after V lost 6 bases and J lost 2 bases. The CDR3, as DNA: TGTGCCAGCAGGGGACAGGGAACATGGGGCAATCAGCCCCAGCATTTT. This translates into CASRGQGTWGNQPQHF.

The chain carries TRBV6-1 and TRBJ2-7; D unclear. CDR3 size: 12 residues. Germline V gene lookup returns CDR1 MNHNS and CDR2 SASEGT. V was trimmed by 6 bases and J by 1 base, leaving 7 bases between them. The chain's CDR3 is CASSLTSYEQYF. CDR3 in DNA: TGTGCCAGCAGCCTGACATCCTACGAGCAGTACTTC.